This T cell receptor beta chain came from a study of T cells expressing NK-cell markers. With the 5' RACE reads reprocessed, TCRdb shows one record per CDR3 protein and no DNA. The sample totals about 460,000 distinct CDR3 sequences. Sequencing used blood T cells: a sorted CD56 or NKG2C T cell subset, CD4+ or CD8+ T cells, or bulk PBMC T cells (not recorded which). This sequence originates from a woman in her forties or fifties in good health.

The CDR3 protein is CSASLAGSTDTQYF. This rearrangement joins TRBV20-1 to TRBJ2-3; absent DNA, TCRdb's TRBD2 call cannot be checked. CDR1 is DFQATT, CDR2 SNEGSKA, per germline (reference sequence). There are 14 residues in the CDR3.